This TCR beta chain came from a study of CD8 T cells in ankylosing spondylitis. In TCRdb, the 5' RACE reads were re-called with MiXCR into one record per CDR3 protein. The sample includes 35,000 to 50,000 distinct CDR3 sequences, around 3.8% of them seen just once. CDR1 SGDLS and CDR2 YYNGEE come from the germline V gene. Between the trimmed V and J ends, which lost 7 bases and 0 bases, there was a span of 13 bases. This CDR3 is built from 15 residues. Relative to its sample, this clonotype is medium-sized. Its antigen is unidentified. Points from the study as a whole: A motif of fewer than ten highly homologous TCR beta variants was seen as apparently characteristic of ankylosing spondylitis blood. Researchers report that disease-linked clones proved CD8+ and relatively rare in peripheral blood. Significant enrichment of disease-linked clones was reportedly seen in matched ankylosing spondylitis synovial fluid.

Sequencing was performed on blood, either unsorted or a sorted T cell fraction (not recorded which). The chain joins TRBV9 to TRBJ2-2; D unresolved. This clonotype originated in a female donor with ankylosing spondylitis or in good health (not recorded which). Written as DNA, the CDR3 is TGTGCCAGCGAGAAAGAAATTTCGAACACCGGGGAGCTGTTTTTT. The encoded protein is CASEKEISNTGELFF. Full variable domain (remainder filled in from reference TRBV9 and TRBJ2-2): DSGVTQTPKHLITATGQRVTLRCSPRSGDLSVYWYQQSLDQGLQFLIQYYNGEERAKGNILERFSAQQFPDLHSELNLSSLELGDSALYFCASEKEISNTGELFFGEGSRLTVL.